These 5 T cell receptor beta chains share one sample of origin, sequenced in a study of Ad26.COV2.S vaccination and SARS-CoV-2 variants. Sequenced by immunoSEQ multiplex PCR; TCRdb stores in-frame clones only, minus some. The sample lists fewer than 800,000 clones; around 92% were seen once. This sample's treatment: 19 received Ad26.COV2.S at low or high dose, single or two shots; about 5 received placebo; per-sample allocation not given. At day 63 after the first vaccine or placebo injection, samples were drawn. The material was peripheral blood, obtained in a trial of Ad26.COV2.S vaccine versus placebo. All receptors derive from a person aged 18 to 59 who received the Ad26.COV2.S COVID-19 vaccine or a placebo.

The DNA for the CDR3 is TGTGCCAGCTCACGGGCGGGAGGAGTGTCCGAGCAGTACTTC. As protein: CASSRAGGVSEQYF. The gene calls are TRBV18 and TRBJ2-7; 8 bases fit TRBD2. The V gene's germline CDR1 is KGHSH and CDR2 LQKENI. The CDR3 extends over 14 amino acids. V dropped 4 bases and J dropped 6; count of bases not matched to a gene: 8.

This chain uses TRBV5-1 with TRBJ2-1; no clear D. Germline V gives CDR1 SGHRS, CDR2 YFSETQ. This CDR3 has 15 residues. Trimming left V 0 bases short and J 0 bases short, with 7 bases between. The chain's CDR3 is CASSLGPSSYNEQFF. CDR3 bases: TGCGCCAGCAGCTTGGGACCTTCCTCCTACAATGAGCAGTTCTTC.

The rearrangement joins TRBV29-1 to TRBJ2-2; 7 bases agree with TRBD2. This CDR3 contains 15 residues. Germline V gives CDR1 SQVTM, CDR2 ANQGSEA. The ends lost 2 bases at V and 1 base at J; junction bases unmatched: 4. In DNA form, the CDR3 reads TGCAGCGTTGAACAAGCGGGGCTGAACACCGGGGAGCTGTTTTTT. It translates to CSVEQAGLNTGELFF.

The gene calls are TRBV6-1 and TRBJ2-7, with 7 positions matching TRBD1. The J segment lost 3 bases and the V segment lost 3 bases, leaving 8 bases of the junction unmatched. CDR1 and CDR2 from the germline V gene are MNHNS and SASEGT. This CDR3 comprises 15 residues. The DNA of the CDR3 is TGTGCCAGCAGTGACCGCCCGACAGGGAACTACGAGCAGTACTTC. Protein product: CASSDRPTGNYEQYF.

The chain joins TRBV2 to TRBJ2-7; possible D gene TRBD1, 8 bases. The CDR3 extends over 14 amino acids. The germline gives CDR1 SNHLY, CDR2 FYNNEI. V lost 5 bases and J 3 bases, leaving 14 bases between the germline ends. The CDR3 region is CASSQDREGYEQYF. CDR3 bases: TGTGCCAGCAGTCAGGACAGGGAGGGCTACGAGCAGTACTTC.